These 27 T cell receptor beta chains were sequenced from one sample in a study of control samples from healthy donors and cancer patients. Some clones are missing from TCRdb's copy, which holds only in-frame ones; the method was immunoSEQ multiplex PCR. The data contain just under 75,000 clones, over 75% of them seen just once; the ten biggest clones take up under 5%. The specimen sequenced was blood. The origin of the receptors is a woman between 45 and 65 years old in good health.

The V call is TRBV4-1, the J call TRBJ1-3; no definite D call. The CDR3 spans 14 residues. V was clipped by 0 bases and J by 4 bases, with 7 bases between them. Germline-derived CDR1 and CDR2 are MGHRA and YSYEKL. CDR3 nucleotide sequence: TGCGCCAGCAGCCAAGATAGTGCGGGAAACACCATATATTTT. As protein: CASSQDSAGNTIYF.

This clone was counted a single time. CDR3 amino acids: CASSRPPGLAFYEQFF. CDR3 in DNA: TGCGCCAGCAGCCGCCCACCGGGACTAGCTTTTTATGAGCAGTTCTTC. This sequence joins TRBV4-1 and TRBJ2-1; TRBD2 matches at 9 bases. Per germline, CDR1 MGHRA and CDR2 YSYEKL. The CDR3 loop spans 16 amino acids. With 4 bases clipped from V and 8 bases from J, the junction kept 12 bases outside the gene matches.

The chain is built from TRBV28 and TRBJ1-1, with D maybe TRBD1 (6 bases). This CDR3 is 14 amino acids long. Germline lookup yields CDR1 MDHEN and CDR2 SYDVKM. V shed 2 bases and J shed 3 bases, with 10 bases lying between them. Here the CDR3 DNA reads TGTGCCAGCAGTTTAAACACAGGGTACACTGAAGCTTTCTTT. Its translation: CASSLNTGYTEAFF.

The chain links TRBV10-3 to TRBJ2-1, with 13 bases fitting TRBD2. V gave up 6 bases and J gave up 2 bases; unmatched junction bases: 7. CDR1 and CDR2 (germline): ENHRY, SYGVKD. The CDR3 length is 17 residues. In DNA, the CDR3 is TGTGCCATCAGCGAAACTAGCGGGAGGGGGACCTACAATGAGCAGTTCTTC. It codes for CAISETSGRGTYNEQFF.

This clone appeared a single time. V gene TRBV28 combines with J gene TRBJ2-3; 10 nucleotides match TRBD2. The germline CDR1 and CDR2 sequences are MDHEN and SYDVKM. V dropped 11 bases and J dropped 3; count of bases not matched to a gene: 11. The CDR3 contains 15 residues. CDR3 bases: TGTGCCTCCTCGGCTAGCGGGAGAGGGACAGATACGCAGTATTTT. Its translation is CASSASGRGTDTQYF.

The chain uses TRBV6-5 and TRBJ1-1; D gene unclear. Trimming took off 3 bases at V and 2 bases at J, with 7 bases between the two ends. The CDR3 contains 13 residues. CDR1 is MNHEY and CDR2 is SVGAGI in the germline V gene. The CDR3, as DNA: TGTGCCAGCAGTTATTCAGTAAACACTGAAGCTTTCTTT. As protein: CASSYSVNTEAFF.

The V and J genes are TRBV15 and TRBJ2-5; unclear D gene. The V gene lost 0 bases and the J gene lost 7 bases, with 18 bases spanning the gap. Germline assignment: CDR1 LNHNV and CDR2 YYDKDF (reference sequence). This CDR3 spans 16 amino acids. The CDR3 DNA is TGTGCCACCAGCAGAGATTCAGTGGCCGACTCGGGGACCCAGTACTTC. Encoded protein: CATSRDSVADSGTQYF. The full variable domain, completed using reference TRBV15 and TRBJ2-5, is DAMVIQNPRYQVTQFGKPVTLSCSQTLNHNVMYWYQQKSSQAPKLLFHYYDKDFNNEADTPDNFQSRRPNTSFCFLDIRSPGLGDTAMYLCATSRDSVADSGTQYFGPGTRLLVL.

The chain uses TRBV9 and TRBJ2-1, with unresolved D. The CDR3 contains 15 residues. Trimming removed 0 bases at V and 4 bases at J, with 11 bases between. CDR1 and CDR2 (germline): SGDLS, YYNGEE. CDR3 loop: CASSVVDAWYNEQFF. The CDR3, as DNA: TGTGCCAGCAGCGTAGTGGACGCATGGTACAATGAGCAGTTCTTC.

V and J are TRBV5-4 and TRBJ1-2, with D possibly matching TRBD1 (5 bases). Per germline, CDR1 SGHNT and CDR2 YYREEE (reference sequence). This CDR3 is built from 14 residues. V lost 4 bases, J lost 4 bases, and 14 bases lay in between. In DNA form, the CDR3 reads TGTGCCAGCAGCGACACCAGGGTTGGCTATGGCTACACCTTC. Translating it yields CASSDTRVGYGYTF.

The rearrangement uses TRBV30 and TRBJ2-5, with TRBD1 matching 8 bases. Germline CDR1 reads GTSNPN; CDR2 reads SVGIG (reference sequence). This CDR3 region has 12 residues. J was trimmed by 3 bases and V by 4 bases; bases with no gene match: 1. CDR3 sequence: CAWNRGEETQYF. The CDR3 bases are TGTGCCTGGAACAGGGGGGAAGAGACCCAGTACTTC.

A single count supports this clone. V usage is TRBV4-1 and J usage is TRBJ2-6, with D hard to call. The CDR3 contains 16 residues. V was pared by 0 bases and J by 1 base, with 7 bases between. Germline-derived CDR1 and CDR2 are MGHRA and YSYEKL. CDR3 bases: TGCGCCAGCAGCCAAGATTTTCGTTCTGGGGCCAACGTCCTGACTTTC. Translation: CASSQDFRSGANVLTF.

This clone showed up just once. The chain uses TRBV7-2 and TRBJ1-5, with D maybe TRBD1 (5 bases). The CDR3 covers 15 residues. Germline CDR1 SGHTA, CDR2 FQGNSA. V lost 5 bases and J 3 bases, leaving 14 bases between the germline ends. CDR3 coding DNA: TGTGCCAGCAGCCCGTATACGGACACCAATCAGCCCCAGCATTTT. Translation: CASSPYTDTNQPQHF.

The chain recombines TRBV27 with TRBJ1-1; 8 positions agree with TRBD1. The ends lost 7 bases at V and 4 bases at J; junction bases unmatched: 5. Germline CDR1 reads MNHEY; CDR2 reads SMNVEV (reference sequence). The CDR3 covers 13 residues. The CDR3: CASKATGVTEAFF. The CDR3 DNA sequence: TGTGCCAGCAAAGCGACAGGGGTCACTGAAGCTTTCTTT.

V gene TRBV3-1 (or the pseudogene TRBV3-2) combines with J gene TRBJ1-1; D is uncertain. The germline V gene has CDR1 LGHDT and CDR2 YNNKEL (reference sequence). The V end lost 1 base, the J end lost 2 bases, and 2 bases lay between the germline ends. The CDR3 is 12 residues long. The CDR3 coding sequence is TGTGCCAGCAGCCAAGCTAACACTGAAGCTTTCTTT. As protein: CASSQANTEAFF.

The V call is TRBV29-1, the J call TRBJ1-2; D not resolved. Germline CDR1 reads SQVTM; CDR2 reads ANQGSEA. The CDR3 runs 12 residues. Trimming shortened V by 6 bases and J by 2 bases, and 10 bases separated the two germline ends. This chain's CDR3 is CSVPQLNYGYTF. The CDR3 DNA reads TGCAGCGTGCCCCAACTCAACTATGGCTACACCTTC.

The V and J genes are TRBV30 and TRBJ1-4; no reliable D call. CDR1 and CDR2 (germline): GTSNPN, SVGIG (reference sequence). V lost 2 bases and J 5 bases, leaving 9 bases between the germline ends. CDR3 size: 13 residues. This chain's CDR3 is CAWSFGRNEKLFF. CDR3 bases: TGTGCCTGGAGTTTTGGTCGGAATGAAAAACTGTTTTTT.

The chain uses TRBV28 and TRBJ1-5; TRBD1 agrees at 7 bases. Unmatched junction bases numbered 15, after V lost 10 bases and J lost 6 bases. This CDR3 is built from 15 residues. Germline V gene sequence: CDR1 MDHEN, CDR2 SYDVKM. CDR3 DNA sequence: TGTGCCACTATACCCAGAGGGACAGTGGGTCAGCCCCAGCATTTT. Amino acid sequence: CATIPRGTVGQPQHF.

The rearrangement uses TRBV10-3 and TRBJ1-5, with D possibly TRBD1 on 6 matching bases. The CDR3 covers 13 residues. Trimming left V 6 bases short and J 4 bases short, with 10 bases between. Germline loops: CDR1 ENHRY, CDR2 SYGVKD. The CDR3: CAISTGSNQPQHF. The DNA of the CDR3 is TGTGCCATCAGCACAGGGTCAAATCAGCCCCAGCATTTT.

V usage is TRBV6-5 and J usage is TRBJ1-4, with 9 bases matching TRBD1. CDR1 and CDR2 from the germline V gene are MNHEY and SVGAGI. J gave up 7 bases and V 5 bases, and 8 bases lay outside the gene matches. This CDR3 is built from 15 residues. This chain's CDR3 is CASSLGTGRAEKLFF. The CDR3 DNA follows: TGTGCCAGCAGTCTAGGGACAGGGCGAGCTGAAAAACTGTTTTTT.

This chain links TRBV6-4 with TRBJ2-3; D is unresolved. The CDR3 length is 14 residues. Deletions cut 4 bases from V and 3 bases from J, with 11 bases between. Germline values: CDR1 MRHNA, CDR2 SNTAGT. DNA of the CDR3: TGTGCCAGCAGTGTACGGCCGGGTACAGATACGCAGTATTTT. It specifies CASSVRPGTDTQYF.

The rearrangement links TRBV7-9 to TRBJ1-4; TRBD1 might be the D (6 bases). Trimming took off 3 bases at V and 8 bases at J, with 13 bases between the two ends. Germline-derived CDR1 and CDR2 are SEHNR and FQNEAQ (reference sequence). The length of the CDR3 is 14 residues. The CDR3 DNA sequence: TGTGCCAGCAGCTTGGGGGGCCTGAACGAAAAACTGTTTTTT. Amino acids: CASSLGGLNEKLFF. Full variable domain (rest looked up from reference TRBV7-9 and TRBJ1-4): DTGVSQNPRHKITKRGQNVTFRCDPISEHNRLYWYRQTLGQGPEFLTYFQNEAQLEKSRLLSDRFSAERPKGSFSTLEIQRTEQGDSAMYLCASSLGGLNEKLFFGSGTQLSVL.

The chain uses TRBV7-6 and TRBJ1-5; D unresolved. The germline V gene encodes CDR1 SGHVS and CDR2 FNYEAQ. The CDR3 runs to 17 residues. Trimming removed 5 bases at V and 4 bases at J, with 21 bases between. Here the CDR3 DNA reads TGTGCCAGCAGCCGGCGGCCCAGAGGTGGGTTGAATCAGCCCCAGCATTTT. As protein: CASSRRPRGGLNQPQHF.

The rearrangement joins TRBV4-1 to TRBJ2-1; TRBD1 matches 8 bases. Trimming cost V 3 bases and J 9 bases; bases outside gene matches: 10. Per the germline V gene, CDR1 is MGHRA and CDR2 is YSYEKL. The CDR3 sequence is 15 residues long. CDR3 amino acids: CASSHTTRGLGEQFF. The CDR3 DNA follows: TGCGCCAGCAGCCATACCACCAGGGGGCTGGGTGAGCAGTTCTTC.

The chain couples TRBV6-5 to TRBJ1-6; D is perhaps TRBD1 (5 bases). CDR1 MNHEY and CDR2 SVGAGI come from the germline V gene. V was cut by 6 bases and J by 5 bases, with 8 bases left in between. There are 13 residues in the CDR3. CDR3 in DNA: TGTGCCAGCAGACAGGCTGATAATTCACCCCTCCACTTT. Translated: CASRQADNSPLHF.

The CDR3 spells CAWKLGTGVNTEAFF. Written as DNA, the CDR3 is TGTGCCTGGAAGTTAGGGACAGGGGTGAACACTGAAGCTTTCTTT. The V call is TRBV30, the J call TRBJ1-1, with 10 bases that match TRBD1. The CDR3 has 15 residues. The V segment lost 4 bases and the J segment 0 bases; nucleotides outside the gene matches: 5. Germline V gives CDR1 GTSNPN, CDR2 SVGIG (reference sequence).

The chain carries TRBV28 and TRBJ1-1, with no clear D. Per germline, CDR1 MDHEN and CDR2 SYDVKM. V was trimmed by 4 bases and J by 6 bases, leaving 9 bases between them. The CDR3 loop spans 12 amino acids. CDR3 DNA sequence: TGTGCCAGCAGTTGGCCGGATCCTGAAGCTTTCTTT. The encoded protein is CASSWPDPEAFF.

This chain joins TRBV2 and TRBJ2-7; 7 bases fit TRBD1. From germline, CDR1 is SNHLY and CDR2 FYNNEI. This CDR3 is 15 amino acids long. With 6 bases clipped from V and 0 bases from J, the junction kept 8 bases outside the gene matches. In DNA form, the CDR3 reads TGTGCCAGCAGGCGACAGGGTCACCCCTCCTACGAGCAGTACTTC. It encodes CASRRQGHPSYEQYF.